This T cell receptor (beta chain) was sequenced during a study of Tregs in tolerant kidney transplant recipients. This clone has a single count. Its antigen remains unidentified. The method was immunoSEQ multiplex PCR; TCRdb's version includes in-frame clones alone and lacks a portion of them. The sample lists about 50,000 clones, about nine tenths occurring once. Study results and limitations: Expanding Tregs on activated donor B cells appeared to best identify donor-specific TCRbeta clones. For some patients, primers changed over time, blocking nucleotide-level comparison.

Recipients received nonmyeloablative bone marrow transplants from related graft donors, with transient mixed chimerism. CD4+CD25+CD127- Tregs, CD4+CD25- non-Tregs, CD4 and CD8 cells were sorted. This CDR3 has 16 residues. Looked up from germline, CDR1 is MNHNS and CDR2 is SASEGT. V lost 4 bases, J lost 3 bases, and 11 bases stayed unmatched. This specimen consisted of CD8+ T cells from blood (PBMCs), obtained 12 months after the transplant. V and J are TRBV6-1 and TRBJ2-7; 8 bases match TRBD1. This clonotype was obtained from a human patient who received a combined kidney and bone marrow transplant. A subset of T cells may come from the graft donor. The CDR3 spells CASSGVTGASVYEQYF. Here the CDR3 DNA reads TGTGCCAGCAGTGGGGTGACAGGGGCATCCGTCTACGAGCAGTACTTC.